The 14 T cell receptor beta chains listed next were all sequenced from one sample in a study of blood T cell repertoires in COVID-19. Profiled with immunoSEQ multiplex PCR; TCRdb holds only in-frame clones, not every one. The sample holds a few hundred thousand clones, 60% to 75% seen once. The source material was peripheral blood. The receptor set was obtained from a woman older than 75 with acute or convalescent COVID-19.

The chain recombines TRBV6-2 or TRBV6-3 with TRBJ2-2, with 7 bases aligning to TRBD2. The CDR3 totals 17 residues. The V segment lost 3 bases and the J segment 6 bases; nucleotides outside the gene matches: 13. Germline V lookup: CDR1 MNHEY, CDR2 SVGEGT. The CDR3 here is CASSYMRLAVSAGELFF. The CDR3 DNA reads TGTGCCAGCAGTTATATGAGACTAGCAGTATCGGCCGGGGAGCTGTTTTTT.

This clone was observed once. The V gene is TRBV6-5, the J gene TRBJ2-6; 8 nucleotides align to TRBD1. CDR3 size: 15 residues. Trimming cost V 6 bases and J 3 bases; bases outside gene matches: 4. The germline V gene has CDR1 MNHEY and CDR2 SVGAGI. DNA for the CDR3: TGTGCCAGCAGGGACAGGGCGGTTGGGGCCAACGTCCTGACTTTC. Protein sequence: CASRDRAVGANVLTF.

CDR3 sequence reads: CASSYGQGVWELFF. The CDR3 bases are TGTGCCAGCAGTTACGGACAGGGGGTCTGGGAGCTGTTTTTT. V gene TRBV6-5 combines with J gene TRBJ2-2; TRBD1 agrees at 10 bases. J was trimmed by 9 bases and V by 2 bases; bases with no gene match: 3. The V gene's germline CDR1 is MNHEY and CDR2 SVGAGI. The CDR3 is 14 amino acids.

In this sample, this clone turned up a few times. The CDR3 spells CASSYGVQGTLGTQYF. CDR3 DNA sequence: TGTGCCAGTAGTTACGGGGTACAGGGGACCCTGGGGACCCAGTACTTC. This sequence joins TRBV19 and TRBJ2-5; 7 positions match TRBD1. Germline loops: CDR1 LNHDA, CDR2 SQIVND (reference sequence). CDR3 length: 16 amino acids. V dropped 5 bases and J dropped 7; count of bases not matched to a gene: 16. The whole variable domain, remainder taken from reference TRBV19 and TRBJ2-5, is DGGITQSPKYLFRKEGQNVTLSCEQNLNHDAMYWYRQDPGQGLRLIYYSQIVNDFQKGDIAEGYSVSREKKESFPLTVTSAQKNPTAFYLCASSYGVQGTLGTQYFGPGTRLLVL.

V usage is TRBV10-3 and J usage is TRBJ2-1, with TRBD2 matching over 10 bases. V trimming: 8 bases; J trimming: 4 bases; junction bases outside the gene matches: 5. This CDR3 is 14 amino acids long. Germline V lookup: CDR1 ENHRY, CDR2 SYGVKD. The CDR3 bases are TGTGCCATCCAGCGGGAGGGCCTATACAATGAGCAGTTCTTC. Residues: CAIQREGLYNEQFF.

The chain is built from TRBV3-1 (or the pseudogene TRBV3-2) and TRBJ2-5; 10 bases fit TRBD1. CDR3 size: 15 residues. The J segment lost 4 bases and the V segment lost 4 bases, leaving 6 bases of the junction unmatched. The germline gives CDR1 LGHDT, CDR2 YNNKEL (reference sequence). CDR3 amino acids: CASSPWTGGRETQYF. CDR3 DNA: TGTGCCAGCAGCCCATGGACAGGGGGACGAGAGACCCAGTACTTC.

The V and J genes are TRBV5-5 and TRBJ2-5, with 7 bases lining up with TRBD2. V lost 3 bases and J lost 3; bases outside the gene matches: 8. The germline CDR1 and CDR2 sequences are SGHKS and YYEKEE (reference sequence). The CDR3 loop spans 15 amino acids. The CDR3 sequence: CASSYISGQKETQYF. DNA for the CDR3: TGTGCCAGCAGCTATATTAGCGGGCAAAAAGAGACCCAGTACTTC. Using reference TRBV5-5 and TRBJ2-5 for the parts outside the CDR3, the full variable domain is DAGVTQSPTHLIKTRGQQVTLRCSPISGHKSVSWYQQVLGQGPQFIFQYYEKEERGRGNFPDRFSARQFPNYSSELNVNALLLGDSALYLCASSYISGQKETQYFGPGTRLLVL.

The chain carries TRBV15 and TRBJ2-6, with a weak D call TRBD1 (6 bases). The V gene lost 5 bases and the J gene lost 4 bases, with 15 bases spanning the gap. Germline CDR1 LNHNV, CDR2 YYDKDF (reference sequence). CDR3 size: 16 residues. This chain's CDR3 is CATSPRKGVGANVLTF. The CDR3, as DNA: TGTGCCACCAGCCCAAGAAAGGGGGTGGGGGCCAACGTCCTGACTTTC.

This chain connects TRBV27 to TRBJ1-1, with D perhaps matching TRBD1 (6 bases). In germline, CDR1 is MNHEY, CDR2 SMNVEV (reference sequence). Between the trimmed V and J ends, which lost 4 bases and 11 bases, there was a span of 17 bases. The CDR3 covers 13 residues. CDR3 sequence reads: CASSSPDRPWAFF. The CDR3 coding sequence is TGTGCCAGCAGTTCACCCGACAGGCCTTGGGCTTTCTTT.

This chain connects TRBV27 to TRBJ1-4, with D perhaps TRBD1 (6 bases). V was shortened by 6 bases and J by 8 bases, with 13 bases between the two germline ends. Germline CDR1 reads MNHEY; CDR2 reads SMNVEV (reference sequence). The CDR3 length is 13 residues. The CDR3 loop is CASSPHTGEKLFF. As DNA, the CDR3 is TGTGCCAGCAGCCCCCACACAGGGGAAAAACTGTTTTTT.

The chain joins TRBV7-2 to TRBJ1-5, with D unclear. V lost 3 bases and J 1 base, leaving 10 bases between the germline ends. Germline values: CDR1 SGHTA, CDR2 FQGNSA. This CDR3 has 15 amino acids. The CDR3 nucleotides are TGTGCCAGCAGCTTCGGGTCGTTGAGCAATCAGCCCCAGCATTTT. Translating it yields CASSFGSLSNQPQHF.

The chain employs TRBV4-2 and TRBJ2-7, with 10 bases fitting TRBD2. CDR3 length equals 15 residues. The V and J ends lost 1 base and 2 bases, in that order; junction bases with no gene match: 2. Germline values: CDR1 LGHNA, CDR2 YNFKEQ. CDR3 bases: TGTGCCAGCAGCCAAGGGCTAGCGGGAGCCTACGAGCAGTACTTC. It codes for CASSQGLAGAYEQYF.

The chain is built from TRBV13 and TRBJ2-2; a weak D match, TRBD1 (6 bases). Germline V gene data show CDR1 as PRHDT and CDR2 as FYEKMQ (reference sequence). The CDR3 covers 14 residues. V gave up 6 bases and J gave up 5 bases, with 13 bases separating them. The CDR3 DNA reads as TGTGCCAGCAGACGAGGGGGATTGACCGGGGAGCTGTTTTTT. The encoded protein is CASRRGGLTGELFF.

Only a few counts were recorded for this clone. The chain couples TRBV2 to TRBJ1-6; no definite D call. The germline V and J ends were trimmed by 6 bases and 10 bases, with 10 bases remaining between them. CDR1 and CDR2 from the germline V gene are SNHLY and FYNNEI. CDR3 length: 12 residues. CDR3 region: CASRLIGSPLHF. The CDR3 DNA sequence: TGTGCCAGCAGACTAATCGGGTCACCCCTCCACTTT.